One and the same sample provided the 16 T cell receptor beta chains below, sequenced in a study of identical twins. TCRdb analysed the 5' RACE reads with MiXCR anew, one entry per CDR3 protein. The table shows 250,000 or so distinct CDR3 sequences, with 6.5% to 9.5% occurring only once. This sample also belongs to another study, concerning yellow fever vaccine responses in identical twins.

Input material: CD8+ T cells sorted from blood. The source is a woman in her late teens or twenties in good health.

The chain employs TRBV29-1 and TRBJ2-5; TRBD2 matches 13 bases. Germline assignment: CDR1 SQVTM and CDR2 ANQGSEA. Losses at the gene ends were 7 bases for V and 6 bases for J; bases not matched to a gene: 11. The CDR3 contains 15 residues. CDR3 nucleotide sequence: TGCAGCGCACCCGGCCGGACTAGCGGGAGACAGACCCAGTACTTC. Translation: CSAPGRTSGRQTQYF. Together with reference TRBV29-1 and TRBJ2-5, the CDR3 gives the full variable domain: SAVISQKPSRDICQRGTSLTIQCQVDSQVTMMFWYRQQPGQSLTLIATANQGSEATYESGFVIDKFPISRPNLTFSTLTVSNMSPEDSSIYLCSAPGRTSGRQTQYFGPGTRLLVL.

The sample holds many counts of this clonotype. The chain carries TRBV3-1 and TRBJ1-5, with D maybe TRBD1 (6 bases). CDR1 is LGHDT, CDR2 YNNKEL, per germline (reference sequence). The V and J ends lost 7 bases and 7 bases respectively, with 14 bases between them. This CDR3 contains 13 residues. The CDR3 region is CASIPGQYQPQHF. The CDR3 DNA follows: TGTGCCAGCATCCCCGGACAGTACCAGCCCCAGCATTTT.

The chain is built from TRBV29-1 and TRBJ2-6, with TRBD1 as a possible D gene (6 bases). Germline V gives CDR1 SQVTM, CDR2 ANQGSEA. Trimming shortened V by 0 bases and J by 0 bases, and 12 bases separated the two germline ends. The CDR3 length is 17 residues. CDR3 region: CSVEERQESSGANVLTF. CDR3 sequence (DNA): TGCAGCGTTGAAGAAAGACAGGAAAGCTCTGGGGCCAACGTCCTGACTTTC.

This clonotype was seen ten or more times. The rearrangement uses TRBV6-2 or TRBV6-3 and TRBJ2-7; the match to TRBD1 covers 7 bases. Per the germline V gene, CDR1 is MNHEY and CDR2 is SVGEGT. Trimming took 4 bases from V and 6 from J; bases not matched to a gene: 6. The CDR3 sequence is 13 residues long. The CDR3 nucleotides read TGTGCCAGCAGTTCCGAAGACAGGGTCGAGCAGTACTTC. Protein: CASSSEDRVEQYF.

In its sample, this clonotype was seen a few times. The chain is built from TRBV4-3 and TRBJ2-7; TRBD2 aligns across 8 bases. The CDR3 runs to 16 residues. Trimming at V came to 0 bases and at J to 2 bases, leaving 6 bases not matched to a gene. Per germline, CDR1 LGHNA and CDR2 YSLEER. The CDR3 sequence is CASSQDLPAGAYEQYF. Written as DNA, the CDR3 is TGCGCCAGCAGCCAAGATCTTCCAGCGGGAGCCTACGAGCAGTACTTC.

This clonotype was counted ten times or more. The chain employs TRBV12-3 or TRBV12-4 and TRBJ2-7, with TRBD2 matching over 10 bases. The CDR3 length is 16 residues. V was clipped by 6 bases and J by 3 bases; unmatched bases: 11. As DNA, the CDR3 is TGTGCCAGCAGCCGACCCGGAACTAGCGGGAACTACGAGCAGTACTTC. Translation: CASSRPGTSGNYEQYF.

This clonotype was observed once. This rearrangement joins TRBV4-3 to TRBJ2-1, with D possibly being TRBD2 (6 bases). From germline, CDR1 is LGHNA and CDR2 YSLEER. The CDR3 extends over 15 amino acids. Trimming removed 5 bases from V and 3 bases from J, with 14 bases in between. In nucleotides, the CDR3 is TGCGCCAGCAGCTTAGGGCAGGGACTCTACAATGAGCAGTTCTTC. It is translated as CASSLGQGLYNEQFF.

The chain uses TRBV24-1 and TRBJ2-3; 10 bases match TRBD1. The CDR3 is 13 amino acids. Germline assignment: CDR1 KGHDR and CDR2 SFDVKD. The V and J ends lost 7 bases and 4 bases, in that order; junction bases with no gene match: 1. The CDR3 bases are TGTGCCACCAGGACAGGGGGCGCAGATACGCAGTATTTT. Translated: CATRTGGADTQYF.

This clonotype was seen ten or more times. The chain recombines TRBV11-2 with TRBJ2-7; D perhaps matches TRBD2 (6 bases). The CDR3 has 14 residues. CDR1 SGHAT and CDR2 FQNNGV come from the germline V gene. V lost 5 bases to trimming and J lost 3 bases, with 14 bases between them. This chain's CDR3 is CASSPWGEFYEQYF. The CDR3 bases are TGTGCCAGCAGCCCATGGGGGGAGTTCTACGAGCAGTACTTC.

This clonotype was found a few times. CDR3 sequence (DNA): TGCGCCAGCAGCCAAGAGTCAGGAATCAATGAGCAGTTCTTC. This sequence encodes CASSQESGINEQFF. The chain couples TRBV4-1 to TRBJ2-1, with no clear D. The CDR3 has 14 residues. V lost 0 bases and J lost 6, with 9 bases in between. Germline V gives CDR1 MGHRA, CDR2 YSYEKL.

V usage is TRBV12-3 or TRBV12-4 and J usage is TRBJ2-2, with D possibly matching TRBD2 (5 bases). This CDR3 is 15 amino acids long. The V gene lost 2 bases and the J gene lost 6 bases, with 13 bases spanning the gap. CDR3 sequence (DNA): TGTGCCAGCAGTTTATCGGGCCTCGGGGCCGGGGAGCTGTTTTTT. Its protein is CASSLSGLGAGELFF.

This clonotype has just a few counts. V is TRBV28 and J is TRBJ1-5, with D perhaps TRBD1 (5 bases). The V end lost 6 bases, the J end lost 0 bases, and 21 bases lay between the germline ends. Germline V gives CDR1 MDHEN, CDR2 SYDVKM. The CDR3 has 18 residues. The DNA of the CDR3 is TGTGCCAGCAGCCCCGTCGACGGGGCGGCTTATAGCAATCAGCCCCAGCATTTT. It translates to CASSPVDGAAYSNQPQHF. Full variable domain (remainder filled in from reference TRBV28 and TRBJ1-5): DVKVTQSSRYLVKRTGEKVFLECVQDMDHENMFWYRQDPGLGLRLIYFSYDVKMKEKGDIPEGYSVSREKKERFSLILESASTNQTSMYLCASSPVDGAAYSNQPQHFGDGTRLSIL.

This clonotype has a handful of counts. The J gene is TRBJ1-1, the V gene TRBV4-3, with 9 bases matching TRBD1. The germline V gene has CDR1 LGHNA and CDR2 YSLEER. V dropped 3 bases and J dropped 6; count of bases not matched to a gene: 8. The CDR3 contains 15 residues. The CDR3 region is CASSQGDRVGAEAFF. The CDR3 region has the DNA TGCGCCAGCAGCCAGGGGGACAGGGTCGGCGCTGAAGCTTTCTTT.

CDR3 protein: CASSLEGHGYTF. DNA of the CDR3: TGCGCCAGCAGCTTGGAAGGCCATGGCTACACCTTC. V usage is TRBV5-1 and J usage is TRBJ1-2; the D is unclear. Trimming took 0 bases from V and 6 from J, leaving 6 bases between them. Germline-derived CDR1 and CDR2 are SGHRS and YFSETQ. The CDR3 totals 12 residues.

This clonotype was detected only a few times. V is TRBV20-1 and J is TRBJ1-2; D unclear. CDR3 length: 12 amino acids. Germline V gene sequence: CDR1 DFQATT, CDR2 SNEGSKA (reference sequence). CDR3 sequence: CGGAPRGYGYTF. The CDR3 DNA sequence: TGCGGAGGTGCCCCCCGAGGCTATGGCTACACCTTC.

This chain uses TRBV6-6 with TRBJ1-1, with 7 nucleotides matching TRBD1. This CDR3 is built from 12 residues. CDR1 is MNHNY and CDR2 is SVGAGI in the germline V gene (reference sequence). V shed 2 bases, J shed 11 bases, and the junction held 5 bases outside the gene matches. CDR3 bases: TGTGCCAGCAGTTACGGGGAGGACAGGGCTTTCTTT. It encodes CASSYGEDRAFF.